The 8 T cell receptor beta chains below come from one sample, sequenced in a study of CD8+CD57+ T cells in acquired aplastic anemia. Patients picked for sequencing had shown CD8+CD57+ cell expansion detected by flow cytometry. Genomic DNA provided the template from which TCR beta VDJ and CDR3 profiles were obtained. TCRdb re-called the reads with MiXCR, one entry per CDR3 protein. The sample lists 150,000 to 200,000 distinct CDR3 sequences, 40% to 50% seen once, with around 1.1% in the top ten. Sequencing input: sorted CD4+, CD8+, or CD8+CD57+ T cells (not recorded which) from PBMCs. The receptors stem from a human donor with aplastic anemia.

This clonotype has a count of ten or more. The chain combines TRBV3-1 with TRBJ2-3; D is unresolved. Trimming left V 1 base short and J 8 bases short, with 7 bases between. CDR1 is LGHDT and CDR2 is YNNKEL in the germline V gene (reference sequence). CDR3 length: 12 amino acids. CDR3 region: CASSQATSTQYF. The CDR3 DNA sequence: TGTGCCAGCAGCCAAGCGACTTCTACGCAGTATTTT.

There are a few counts of this clonotype. CDR3 residues: CATSDNSGARGETQYF. CDR3 DNA: TGTGCCACCAGTGATAATTCTGGTGCCCGTGGGGAGACCCAGTACTTC. This rearrangement joins TRBV24-1 to TRBJ2-5; D unclear. The CDR3 extends over 16 amino acids. The germline CDR1 and CDR2 sequences are KGHDR and SFDVKD. V lost 3 bases and J lost 5, with 18 bases in between.

This clonotype has more than one count but fewer than ten. The chain uses TRBV7-2 and TRBJ2-2, with a tentative D call TRBD1 (5 bases). Germline V CDR1 and CDR2: SGHTA, FQGNSA. The CDR3 has 12 amino acids. The ends were cut back, 4 bases at V and 8 bases at J, with 8 bases in the middle. The CDR3 protein is CASSYRTGELFF. DNA for the CDR3: TGTGCCAGCAGCTACCGGACAGGGGAGCTGTTTTTT.

This clonotype was detected a few times. The chain combines TRBV10-3 with TRBJ1-5; D gene uncertain. Germline loops: CDR1 ENHRY, CDR2 SYGVKD. V shed 0 bases and J shed 1 base, with 7 bases lying between them. This CDR3 has 15 residues. The CDR3: CAISESILSNQPQHF. The CDR3 nucleotides read TGTGCCATCAGTGAGTCGATCCTCAGCAATCAGCCCCAGCATTTT.

The sample holds many counts of this clonotype. This chain uses TRBV24-1 with TRBJ2-5; D perhaps matches TRBD2 (7 bases). This CDR3 is 18 amino acids long. Germline values: CDR1 KGHDR, CDR2 SFDVKD. Trimming cost V 5 bases and J 3 bases, with 24 bases left between them. CDR3 protein: CATSGPQGGGATEETQYF. In DNA, the CDR3 is TGTGCCACCAGTGGTCCCCAGGGTGGGGGGGCGACCGAAGAGACCCAGTACTTC.

This clonotype was observed a handful of times. The chain links TRBV10-3 to TRBJ1-6, with 7 bases that match TRBD1. CDR3 length: 13 amino acids. The trim removed 6 bases at V and 7 bases at J, leaving 3 bases unmatched. Germline loops: CDR1 ENHRY, CDR2 SYGVKD. In nucleotides, the CDR3 is TGTGCCATCAGGGGACAGACGAATTCACCCCTCCACTTT. Translating gives CAIRGQTNSPLHF.

The count of this clonotype is one. CDR3 DNA sequence: TGTGCCAGCAGCCTCCAAACTGGGACTAGGTACGAGCAGTACTTC. It translates to CASSLQTGTRYEQYF. This rearrangement joins TRBV27 to TRBJ2-7, with 8 bases matching TRBD2. Germline CDR1 is MNHEY and CDR2 is SMNVEV (reference sequence). The CDR3 runs 15 residues. V lost 6 bases to trimming and J lost 4 bases; unmatched junction nucleotides: 11.

The gene calls are TRBV4-1 and TRBJ1-4; 12 bases are shared with TRBD1. The V segment lost 0 bases and the J segment 8 bases; nucleotides outside the gene matches: 13. The CDR3 runs to 19 residues. Germline loops: CDR1 MGHRA, CDR2 YSYEKL. DNA for the CDR3: TGCGCCAGCAGCCAAGAGAGCGGGGGACAGGGGGCCCTTAGGGAAAAACTGTTTTTT. It is translated as CASSQESGGQGALREKLFF.